Listed below are T cell receptor beta chains from one sample, sequenced in a study of CD8 T cells in Susac syndrome. TCRdb reprocessed the immunoSEQ multiplex PCR reads with MiXCR, giving one entry per CDR3 protein. The sample records about 140,000 distinct CDR3 sequences, approximately 95% being singletons. Sequenced: CD4+ T cells from PBMCs. Source of these receptors: a human donor in good health. Both conserved end residues are part of each CDR3. The D gene is left open where the match is weak. The size entry is marked missing in some rows and otherwise reads once, few, many or a size class.

abundance: -
d_gene: -
j_gene: TRBJ1-1
v_gene: TRBV20-1
CDR3nt: TGCAGTGCTAGTCGAGCTTTCTTT
CDR3aa: CSASRAFF

abundance: -
d_gene: TRBD1
j_gene: TRBJ1-1
v_gene: TRBV4-1
CDR3nt: TGCGCCAGCAGCCAAGTATCAAACAGGGGGCATGCCGAAGCTTTCTTT
CDR3aa: CASSQVSNRGHAEAFF

abundance: -
d_gene: TRBD2
j_gene: TRBJ2-2
v_gene: TRBV6-6
CDR3nt: TGTGCCAGCAGCCCCGGGACTAGCGGGAGGGGCGGGGAGCTGTTTTTT
CDR3aa: CASSPGTSGRGGELFF

abundance: -
d_gene: TRBD2
j_gene: TRBJ2-7
v_gene: TRBV5-1
CDR3nt: TGCGCCAGCAGCATGGGACTAGGCAGCTCCTACGAGCAGTACTTC
CDR3aa: CASSMGLGSSYEQYF

abundance: -
d_gene: -
j_gene: TRBJ1-3
v_gene: TRBV20-1
CDR3nt: TGCAGTGCTACCCTGACAGCCTCTGGAAACACCATATATTTT
CDR3aa: CSATLTASGNTIYF

abundance: -
d_gene: -
j_gene: TRBJ2-1
v_gene: TRBV10-2
CDR3nt: TGCGCCAGCACCCAGCTAGCGGAGCAGTTCTTC
CDR3aa: CASTQLAEQFF

abundance: -
d_gene: TRBD2
j_gene: TRBJ2-1
v_gene: TRBV4-2
CDR3nt: TGTGCCAGCAGCCAAGACGCTAGCGGGAGCGTAAATGAGCAGTTCTTC
CDR3aa: CASSQDASGSVNEQFF

abundance: once
d_gene: -
j_gene: TRBJ1-5
v_gene: TRBV3-1
CDR3nt: TGTGCCAGCAGCCAAGAAATTCGGCAGCCCCAGCATTTT
CDR3aa: CASSQEIRQPQHF

abundance: -
d_gene: -
j_gene: TRBJ1-4
v_gene: TRBV12-3/TRBV12-4
CDR3nt: TGTGCCAGCAGTTTGAATCTGGGGCCAACTAATGAAAAACTGTTTTTT
CDR3aa: CASSLNLGPTNEKLFF

abundance: -
d_gene: TRBD1
j_gene: TRBJ2-7
v_gene: TRBV6-5
CDR3nt: TGTGCCAGCAGCCCTGGACGGGACAGCGACTACGAGCAGTACTTC
CDR3aa: CASSPGRDSDYEQYF

abundance: -
d_gene: -
j_gene: TRBJ1-1
v_gene: TRBV7-2
CDR3nt: TGTGCCAGCAGCTTAGCAGGGGTGACGAAGCCTGAAGCTTTCTTT
CDR3aa: CASSLAGVTKPEAFF

abundance: once
d_gene: TRBD1
j_gene: TRBJ1-1
v_gene: TRBV7-2
CDR3nt: TGTGCCAGCAGCTTAAGGGGGCTGGGGACTGAAGCTTTCTTT
CDR3aa: CASSLRGLGTEAFF

abundance: -
d_gene: -
j_gene: TRBJ2-2
v_gene: TRBV4-1
CDR3nt: TGCGCCAGCAGCCAAAGAACTGACACCGGGGAGCTGTTTTTT
CDR3aa: CASSQRTDTGELFF

abundance: -
d_gene: -
j_gene: TRBJ2-7
v_gene: TRBV7-9
CDR3nt: TGTGCCAGCAGCCTCGTTCCAAATCTGAGGGACGAGCAGTACTTC
CDR3aa: CASSLVPNLRDEQYF

abundance: -
d_gene: -
j_gene: TRBJ1-5
v_gene: TRBV24-1
CDR3nt: TGTGCCACCAGTGATTACCGGGATCAGCCCCAGCATTTT
CDR3aa: CATSDYRDQPQHF

abundance: -
d_gene: TRBD1
j_gene: TRBJ2-5
v_gene: TRBV10-3
CDR3nt: TGTGCCATCAGTGAGTCGACAGGGTTGCTGGAGACCCAGTACTTC
CDR3aa: CAISESTGLLETQYF

abundance: -
d_gene: -
j_gene: TRBJ1-2
v_gene: TRBV6-1
CDR3nt: TGTGCCAGCAGTGAAGTGGACGTTCGCTATGGCTACACCTTC
CDR3aa: CASSEVDVRYGYTF

abundance: -
d_gene: TRBD2
j_gene: TRBJ2-1
v_gene: TRBV19
CDR3nt: TGTGCCAGTAGACTAGCGGGAATTGATGAGCAGTTCTTC
CDR3aa: CASRLAGIDEQFF

abundance: -
d_gene: -
j_gene: TRBJ2-6
v_gene: TRBV7-9
CDR3nt: TGTGCCAGCAGCTTAGCAGTAGCCGGGGCCAACGTCCTGACTTTC
CDR3aa: CASSLAVAGANVLTF

abundance: -
d_gene: -
j_gene: TRBJ2-7
v_gene: TRBV7-8
CDR3nt: TGTGCCAGCACCATGGGGTTTCCAGGATTCTACGAGCAGTACTTC
CDR3aa: CASTMGFPGFYEQYF

abundance: -
d_gene: TRBD1
j_gene: TRBJ2-3
v_gene: TRBV12-3/TRBV12-4
CDR3nt: TGTGCCAGCAGACGAACAGGGGGAACAGATACGCAGTATTTT
CDR3aa: CASRRTGGTDTQYF

abundance: once
d_gene: -
j_gene: TRBJ1-5
v_gene: TRBV6-5
CDR3nt: TGTGCCAGCAGCTCCCGCGGGTTGGAACAGCCCCAGCATTTT
CDR3aa: CASSSRGLEQPQHF

abundance: -
d_gene: -
j_gene: TRBJ2-1
v_gene: TRBV30
CDR3nt: TGTGCCTGGAGTGTACCGTTCCCCGGGCCCAGCAACAATGAGCAGTTCTTC
CDR3aa: CAWSVPFPGPSNNEQFF

abundance: -
d_gene: -
j_gene: TRBJ1-1
v_gene: TRBV3-1
CDR3nt: TGTGCCAGCAGCCATGAACCCTTAGGGCTGGGAGCTTTCTTT
CDR3aa: CASSHEPLGLGAFF

abundance: -
d_gene: -
j_gene: TRBJ1-1
v_gene: TRBV7-9
CDR3nt: TGTGCCAGCAGTCAACAGGGTCATAACACTGAAGCTTTCTTT
CDR3aa: CASSQQGHNTEAFF

abundance: -
d_gene: -
j_gene: TRBJ2-7
v_gene: TRBV7-6
CDR3nt: TGTGCCAGCAGCCAACAATCCGGGCCTGCGCTCGGCGAGCAGTACTTC
CDR3aa: CASSQQSGPALGEQYF

abundance: once
d_gene: -
j_gene: TRBJ2-5
v_gene: TRBV21-1
CDR3nt: TGTGCCAGCAGCAAAGGTCAGGGTGAGACCCAGTACTTC
CDR3aa: CASSKGQGETQYF

abundance: few
d_gene: TRBD1
j_gene: TRBJ1-2
v_gene: TRBV5-1
CDR3nt: TGCGCCAGCAGCTACTCAATACAGGGGATGGACTATGGCTACACCTTC
CDR3aa: CASSYSIQGMDYGYTF

abundance: -
d_gene: -
j_gene: TRBJ1-1
v_gene: TRBV29-1
CDR3nt: TGCAGCGTTGCTCGGTTGAACATGAACACTGAAGCTTTCTTT
CDR3aa: CSVARLNMNTEAFF

abundance: -
d_gene: -
j_gene: TRBJ2-1
v_gene: TRBV25-1
CDR3nt: TGTGCCAGCAGGACTATAGACCGTTCGTTCTTC
CDR3aa: CASRTIDRSFF

abundance: -
d_gene: -
j_gene: TRBJ1-1
v_gene: TRBV27
CDR3nt: TGTGCCAGCAGCCTAAGGGGGGGATTTCACACTGAAGCTTTCTTT
CDR3aa: CASSLRGGFHTEAFF

abundance: once
d_gene: -
j_gene: TRBJ1-5
v_gene: TRBV6-1
CDR3nt: TGTGCCAGCAGCCCAAGGTTAGGGGGTTTTAATCAGCCCCAGCATTTT
CDR3aa: CASSPRLGGFNQPQHF

abundance: -
d_gene: -
j_gene: TRBJ1-5
v_gene: TRBV2
CDR3nt: TGTGCCAGCAGTGATGACTTCAATCAGCCCCAGCATTTT
CDR3aa: CASSDDFNQPQHF

abundance: -
d_gene: -
j_gene: TRBJ2-7
v_gene: TRBV20-1
CDR3nt: TGCAGTGCTGTAGCGGCCTCCTACGAGCAGTACTTC
CDR3aa: CSAVAASYEQYF

abundance: -
d_gene: TRBD1
j_gene: TRBJ2-4
v_gene: TRBV7-9
CDR3nt: TGTGCCAGCAGCTTCCTTATCGGGACAGGGTTAGCCAAAAACATTCAGTACTTC
CDR3aa: CASSFLIGTGLAKNIQYF

abundance: -
d_gene: -
j_gene: TRBJ2-7
v_gene: TRBV19
CDR3nt: TGTGCCAGTAGTCCCCGAGGGACATCTTCCTACGAGCAGTACTTC
CDR3aa: CASSPRGTSSYEQYF

abundance: -
d_gene: -
j_gene: TRBJ1-1
v_gene: TRBV6-6
CDR3nt: TGTGCCAGCAGTTACTCAGGGACACTGAACACTGAAGCTTTCTTT
CDR3aa: CASSYSGTLNTEAFF

abundance: -
d_gene: -
j_gene: TRBJ1-1
v_gene: TRBV29-1
CDR3nt: TGCAGCGCCCAGAGCAAGAACACTGAAGCTTTCTTT
CDR3aa: CSAQSKNTEAFF

abundance: -
d_gene: -
j_gene: TRBJ2-6
v_gene: TRBV4-1
CDR3nt: TGCGCCAGCAGCCAACATGCAACAGGGTCTGGGGCCAACGTCCTGACTTTC
CDR3aa: CASSQHATGSGANVLTF

abundance: -
d_gene: TRBD1
j_gene: TRBJ2-7
v_gene: TRBV10-3
CDR3nt: TGTGCCATCAGTGAGCTCTCAGGGGGCGAGCAGTACTTC
CDR3aa: CAISELSGGEQYF

abundance: -
d_gene: -
j_gene: TRBJ2-5
v_gene: TRBV20-1
CDR3nt: TGCAGTGCTAGGATTTCCTCCGACCAAGAGACCCAGTACTTC
CDR3aa: CSARISSDQETQYF

abundance: -
d_gene: TRBD2
j_gene: TRBJ2-5
v_gene: TRBV12-5
CDR3nt: TGTGCTAGTGGTCCCGGACTAGCGCGAGGGGAGACCCAGTACTTC
CDR3aa: CASGPGLARGETQYF

abundance: -
d_gene: -
j_gene: TRBJ2-2
v_gene: TRBV5-1
CDR3nt: TGCGCCAGCACCAAGGGGGGGTCGAACACCGGGGAGCTGTTTTTT
CDR3aa: CASTKGGSNTGELFF

abundance: -
d_gene: TRBD2
j_gene: TRBJ2-1
v_gene: TRBV2
CDR3nt: TGTGCCAGCAGTCAGCAACTAGCGTCCTACAATGAGCAGTTCTTC
CDR3aa: CASSQQLASYNEQFF

abundance: -
d_gene: -
j_gene: TRBJ2-1
v_gene: TRBV10-3
CDR3nt: TGTGCCATCAGTCGCGGGACGGGCAATGAGCAGTTCTTC
CDR3aa: CAISRGTGNEQFF